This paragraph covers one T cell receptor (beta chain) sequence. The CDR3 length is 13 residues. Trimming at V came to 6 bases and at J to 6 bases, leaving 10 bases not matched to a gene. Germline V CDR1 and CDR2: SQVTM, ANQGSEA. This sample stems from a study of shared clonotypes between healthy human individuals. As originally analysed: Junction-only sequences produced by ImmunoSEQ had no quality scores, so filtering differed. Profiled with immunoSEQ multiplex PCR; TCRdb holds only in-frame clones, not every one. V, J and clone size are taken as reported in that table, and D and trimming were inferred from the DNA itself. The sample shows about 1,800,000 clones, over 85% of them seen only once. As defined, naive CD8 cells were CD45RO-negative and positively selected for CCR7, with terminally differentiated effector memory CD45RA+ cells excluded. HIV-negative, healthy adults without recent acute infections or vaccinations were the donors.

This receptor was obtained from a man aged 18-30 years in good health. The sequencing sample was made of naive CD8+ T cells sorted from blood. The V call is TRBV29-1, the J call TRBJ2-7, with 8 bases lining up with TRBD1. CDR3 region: CSVPTAGGSEQYF. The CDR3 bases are TGCAGCGTACCCACAGCAGGGGGCAGCGAGCAGTACTTC.